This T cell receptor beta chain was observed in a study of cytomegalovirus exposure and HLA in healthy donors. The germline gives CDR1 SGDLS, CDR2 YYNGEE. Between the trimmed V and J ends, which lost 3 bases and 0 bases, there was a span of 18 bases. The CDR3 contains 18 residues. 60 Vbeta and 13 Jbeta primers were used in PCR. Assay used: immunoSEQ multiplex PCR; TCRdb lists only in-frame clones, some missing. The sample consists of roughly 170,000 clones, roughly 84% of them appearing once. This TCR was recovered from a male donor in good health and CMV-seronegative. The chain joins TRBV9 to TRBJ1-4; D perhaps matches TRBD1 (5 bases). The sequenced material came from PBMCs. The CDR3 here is CASSAGGARPATNEKLFF. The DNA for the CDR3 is TGTGCCAGCAGCGCGGGCGGGGCACGACCGGCAACTAATGAAAAACTGTTTTTT.